The rows below give T cell receptor beta chains drawn from one sample of a study of metastatic and nonmetastatic thyroid tumors. From the PCR reads, TCRdb re-called clones with MiXCR. Seen here are 30,000 to 40,000 clones, about 18% observed once, and the top ten hold 9.5% to 15%. Sequencing input: blood. Source of these receptors: a male donor with papillary thyroid cancer or a benign thyroid nodule (not recorded which). Some clones in this sample may be carry-over from other donors' samples. CDR3s include the opening cysteine and the closing phenylalanine or tryptophan. The order of the fields is clone size, V gene, D gene, J gene, CDR3 protein, CDR3 DNA. D genes are given only for firm matches. Clone size, where shown, is once, few, many, or a class for clones that have expanded.

abundance: many; v_gene: TRBV5-1; d_gene: .; j_gene: TRBJ2-1; CDR3aa: CASSFQGSSYNEQFF; CDR3nt: TGCGCCAGCAGCTTTCAGGGGAGTTCCTACAATGAGCAGTTCTTC
abundance: .; v_gene: TRBV5-4; d_gene: .; j_gene: TRBJ2-3; CDR3aa: CASSPDRFLDTQYF; CDR3nt: TGTGCCAGCAGCCCAGACAGATTTCTAGATACGCAGTATTTT
abundance: .; v_gene: TRBV11-2; d_gene: TRBD1; j_gene: TRBJ2-7; CDR3aa: CASRFRCGTGSYEQYF; CDR3nt: TGTGCCAGCAGATTTAGGTGCGGGACAGGATCCTACGAGCAGTACTTC
abundance: .; v_gene: TRBV12-3/TRBV12-4; d_gene: .; j_gene: TRBJ2-3; CDR3aa: CASSSAPTDTQYF; CDR3nt: TGTGCCAGCAGTTCAGCGCCCACAGATACGCAGTATTTT
abundance: .; v_gene: TRBV5-1; d_gene: .; j_gene: TRBJ1-2; CDR3aa: CASTLWTAHRGGYTF; CDR3nt: TGCGCCAGCACCTTATGGACAGCTCACCGGGGTGGCTACACCTTC
abundance: medium-sized; v_gene: TRBV6-1; d_gene: .; j_gene: TRBJ1-6; CDR3aa: CASGSPTALYNSPLHF; CDR3nt: TGTGCCAGCGGTTCCCCGACAGCACTCTATAATTCACCCCTCCACTTT
abundance: many; v_gene: TRBV7-2; d_gene: TRBD1; j_gene: TRBJ2-1; CDR3aa: CASSSPGQGRIPYNEQFF; CDR3nt: TGTGCCAGCAGCTCGCCGGGACAGGGGAGGATCCCCTACAATGAGCAGTTCTTC
abundance: many; v_gene: TRBV7-8; d_gene: .; j_gene: TRBJ1-3; CDR3aa: CASSIEGGRLAGLTIYF; CDR3nt: TGTGCCAGCAGCATTGAGGGGGGGCGCCTCGCCGGTTTGACCATATATTTT
abundance: many; v_gene: TRBV19; d_gene: TRBD1; j_gene: TRBJ1-6; CDR3aa: CASSTQGVTSLDSPLHF; CDR3nt: TGTGCCAGTAGTACACAGGGGGTAACATCCCTTGATTCACCCCTCCACTTT
abundance: many; v_gene: TRBV5-6; d_gene: TRBD1; j_gene: TRBJ2-1; CDR3aa: CASSLGVGTGLRQNEQFF; CDR3nt: TGTGCCAGCAGCTTGGGCGTCGGGACAGGGCTTCGACAAAATGAGCAGTTCTTC
abundance: .; v_gene: TRBV7-2; d_gene: TRBD2; j_gene: TRBJ2-7; CDR3aa: CASRSSGGAYEQYF; CDR3nt: TGTGCCAGCAGGTCTAGTGGGGGGGCCTACGAGCAGTACTTC
abundance: many; v_gene: TRBV20-1; d_gene: .; j_gene: TRBJ1-1; CDR3aa: CSARGAFEGGPTEAFF; CDR3nt: TGCAGTGCTAGGGGGGCGTTTGAGGGCGGACCGACTGAAGCTTTCTTT
abundance: many; v_gene: TRBV6-1; d_gene: TRBD1; j_gene: TRBJ1-4; CDR3aa: CASSEKQGSRKLFF; CDR3nt: TGTGCCAGCAGTGAAAAACAGGGGTCACGAAAACTGTTTTTT